This TCR beta chain was identified during a study of T cell changes during pregnancy in multiple sclerosis. Germline CDR1 is LNHDA and CDR2 is SQIVND (reference sequence). CDR3 length: 17 residues. With 5 bases clipped from V and 0 bases from J, the junction kept 10 bases outside the gene matches. Method: immunoSEQ multiplex PCR; TCRdb's copy keeps in-frame clones and lacks some. The sample consists of tens of thousands of clones, about 93% of them appearing once. This chain connects TRBV19 to TRBJ1-2; TRBD1 aligns across 9 bases. This clonotype was obtained from a female donor with multiple sclerosis, enrolled in a pregnancy study. The sequences come from peripheral blood, collected in the first trimester of pregnancy. CDR3 coding DNA: TGTGCCAGTAGTCCGCGGACAGGGGCCTTAGCTAACTATGGCTACACCTTC. Amino acid sequence: CASSPRTGALANYGYTF.